This entry lists 21 T cell receptor beta chains sequenced from one sample in a study of cytomegalovirus exposure and HLA in healthy donors (dated 2017 in TCRdb). Library prep was done by the immunoSEQ multiplex PCR assay. For the multiplex PCR, a mixture combining 60 forward primers for TCR Vbeta segments and 13 reverse primers for TCR Jbeta segments was used. As stored in TCRdb, this immuneACCESS dataset retains in-frame rearrangements with V and J assigned. A fraction of the clones does not appear; measured against another copy, unresolved V genes explain less than half of the discrepancy, and the remainder lacks a known reason. The sample profile shows some 200,000 clones; roughly 80% of them were found once. Jointly, the top ten make up 6.3% of the sample. The sequencing input was PBMCs. Receptors were obtained from a man aged 40-49 years in good health and CMV-seropositive.

V and J are TRBV2 and TRBJ2-7; TRBD2 might be the D (7 bases). Trimming took off 6 bases at V and 3 bases at J, with 18 bases between the two ends. CDR1 SNHLY and CDR2 FYNNEI come from the germline V gene. This CDR3 is 15 amino acids long. The CDR3 nucleotides are TGTGCCAGCAGACCTCCGGGGGGCCCCCACTACGAGCAGTACTTC. Protein product: CASRPPGGPHYEQYF.

The chain recombines TRBV29-1 with TRBJ2-2; weak D call: TRBD1 (5 bases). This CDR3 comprises 14 residues. V lost 6 bases, J lost 0 bases, and 11 bases lay in between. Germline V CDR1 and CDR2: SQVTM, ANQGSEA. As DNA, the CDR3 is TGCAGCGTGGGTCAGGGTACGAACACCGGGGAGCTGTTTTTT. Residues: CSVGQGTNTGELFF.

This chain uses TRBV6-6 with TRBJ2-5, with D possibly being TRBD2 (6 bases). Germline V gene lookup returns CDR1 MNHNY and CDR2 SVGAGI (reference sequence). V lost 0 bases to trimming and J lost 5 bases, with 13 bases between them. This CDR3 has 15 amino acids. The CDR3 sequence is CASSYSGGPTETQYF. The DNA of the CDR3 is TGTGCCAGCAGTTACTCGGGAGGACCCACGGAGACCCAGTACTTC.

For this clone: An end of the junction differs from the germline gene, which may be a read error. The chain couples TRBV7-9 to TRBJ1-4; D gene unclear. The CDR3 extends over 12 amino acids. Germline CDR1 SEHNR, CDR2 FQNEAQ (reference sequence). The CDR3 region has the DNA TGTTCCAGCAGGCGTTTTGGTGAAAAACTGTTTTTT. Its translation: CSSRRFGEKLFF.

This chain links TRBV9 with TRBJ2-3; 13 bases fit TRBD2. CDR1 SGDLS and CDR2 YYNGEE come from the germline V gene. This CDR3 contains 19 residues. V shed 2 bases and J 2 bases; nucleotides not matched to a gene: 11. CDR3 protein: CASSVVPGLAGSHTDTQYF. The CDR3 DNA is TGTGCCAGCAGCGTGGTTCCGGGACTAGCGGGAAGTCACACAGATACGCAGTATTTT. The full variable domain, in which reference TRBV9 and TRBJ2-3 provide the parts outside the CDR3, is DSGVTQTPKHLITATGQRVTLRCSPRSGDLSVYWYQQSLDQGLQFLIQYYNGEERAKGNILERFSAQQFPDLHSELNLSSLELGDSALYFCASSVVPGLAGSHTDTQYFGPGTRLTVL.

The rearrangement joins TRBV9 to TRBJ2-3; possibly TRBD2 for D (5 bases). CDR3 length equals 15 residues. V dropped 0 bases and J dropped 6 bases, with 14 bases sitting between them. CDR1 and CDR2 (germline): SGDLS, YYNGEE. As DNA, the CDR3 is TGTGCCAGCAGCGTAGATACAACGGAGGTGGATACGCAGTATTTT. It yields the protein CASSVDTTEVDTQYF. Full variable domain (outside the CDR3, taken from reference TRBV9 and TRBJ2-3): DSGVTQTPKHLITATGQRVTLRCSPRSGDLSVYWYQQSLDQGLQFLIQYYNGEERAKGNILERFSAQQFPDLHSELNLSSLELGDSALYFCASSVDTTEVDTQYFGPGTRLTVL.

This clone showed up just once. The chain uses TRBV7-8 and TRBJ2-7, with a weak D call TRBD2 (6 bases). Trimming pared 4 bases from V and 0 bases from J, leaving 10 bases between. Germline assignment: CDR1 SGHVS and CDR2 FQNEAQ. The CDR3 covers 14 residues. Here the CDR3 reads CASSSGGLSYEQYF. The CDR3 DNA reads TGTGCCAGCAGCTCCGGGGGTCTCTCCTACGAGCAGTACTTC.

The chain links TRBV6-6 to TRBJ2-7, with 7 positions matching TRBD1. The CDR3 totals 14 residues. Germline V gives CDR1 MNHNY, CDR2 SVGAGI (reference sequence). With V trimmed by 5 bases and J by 2 bases, 6 bases remained unmatched. The CDR3 DNA follows: TGTGCCAGCAGTACGGGACAGCTACCCTACGAGCAGTACTTC. This encodes CASSTGQLPYEQYF.

The chain employs TRBV6-5 and TRBJ1-1, with 10 bases that match TRBD1. CDR1 is MNHEY, CDR2 SVGAGI, per germline. J gave up 3 bases and V 4 bases, and 2 bases lay outside the gene matches. The CDR3 length is 14 residues. In DNA, the CDR3 is TGTGCCAGCAGTTCCGGGACAGGGGACACTGAAGCTTTCTTT. Its protein is CASSSGTGDTEAFF.

A note on this clone: Distinct nucleotide sequences in the sample also encode this CDR3. The rearrangement uses TRBV7-9 and TRBJ2-7, with D possibly TRBD2 on 5 matching bases. Germline CDR1 SEHNR, CDR2 FQNEAQ (reference sequence). The CDR3 covers 13 residues. The germline V and J ends were trimmed by 5 bases and 2 bases, with 10 bases remaining between them. The CDR3 is CASSLRGTYEQYF. DNA of the CDR3: TGTGCCAGCAGCCTCCGGGGAACCTACGAGCAGTACTTC.

The CDR3 loop is CASSAPLMDTQYF. In nucleotides, the CDR3 is TGTGCCAGCAGCGCCCCTTTAATGGATACGCAGTATTTT. This chain links TRBV9 with TRBJ2-3; no clear D gene. Trimming removed 3 bases at V and 6 bases at J, with 11 bases between. Germline CDR1 reads SGDLS; CDR2 reads YYNGEE. CDR3 length: 13 amino acids.

The chain is built from TRBV5-4 and TRBJ1-6; the D gene is possibly TRBD1 (5 bases). Trimming shortened V by 2 bases and J by 9 bases, and 15 bases separated the two germline ends. Germline CDR1 and CDR2: SGHNT and YYREEE (reference sequence). The CDR3 runs to 15 residues. CDR3 nucleotides: TGTGCCAGCAGCTTATCAGCCAAACAGGTTTCACCCCTCCACTTT. This translates into CASSLSAKQVSPLHF.

J is TRBJ2-7 and V is TRBV13, with a weak D call TRBD2 (5 bases). Trimming removed 4 bases at V and 10 bases at J, with 11 bases between. This CDR3 is 11 amino acids long. Germline CDR1 and CDR2: PRHDT and FYEKMQ (reference sequence). CDR3 sequence reads: CASSSSGSQYF. The CDR3, as DNA: TGTGCCAGCAGCTCCTCGGGGTCCCAGTACTTC.

V usage is TRBV5-6 and J usage is TRBJ1-1, with 7 bases that match TRBD1. Trimming cost V 2 bases and J 1 base; bases outside gene matches: 5. This CDR3 comprises 15 residues. Germline CDR1 is SGHDT and CDR2 is YYEEEE. CDR3 bases: TGTGCCAGCAGCTTCCCCGGGACAGCGAACACTGAAGCTTTCTTT. Residues: CASSFPGTANTEAFF. Complete variable domain (other parts from reference TRBV5-6 and TRBJ1-1): DAGVTQSPTHLIKTRGQQVTLRCSPKSGHDTVSWYQQALGQGPQFIFQYYEEEERQRGNFPDRFSGHQFPNYSSELNVNALLLGDSALYLCASSFPGTANTEAFFGQGTRLTVV.

J is TRBJ2-7 and V is TRBV27, with 10 bases matching TRBD2. This CDR3 comprises 15 residues. The germline CDR1 and CDR2 sequences are MNHEY and SMNVEV (reference sequence). J gave up 3 bases and V 8 bases, and 10 bases lay outside the gene matches. CDR3 nucleotides: TGTGCCAGCGGCAAAACTAGCGGGGTTTTCTACGAGCAGTACTTC. It encodes CASGKTSGVFYEQYF.

The genes are TRBV2 and TRBJ2-2, with D maybe TRBD2 (6 bases). This CDR3 comprises 16 residues. Trimming cost V 3 bases and J 1 base, with 12 bases left between them. The germline gives CDR1 SNHLY, CDR2 FYNNEI. CDR3 DNA sequence: TGTGCCAGCAGTGATGGGGCGGGAATGAACACCGGGGAGCTGTTTTTT. Amino acid sequence: CASSDGAGMNTGELFF.

The rearrangement uses TRBV30 and TRBJ2-3; TRBD2 agrees at 9 bases. V lost 5 bases to trimming and J lost 3 bases; unmatched junction nucleotides: 6. Germline CDR1 and CDR2: GTSNPN and SVGIG (reference sequence). CDR3 length equals 14 residues. CDR3 residues: CAWGLSGGTDTQYF. CDR3 DNA sequence: TGTGCCTGGGGCCTTAGCGGGGGAACAGATACGCAGTATTTT.

The rearrangement joins TRBV5-1 to TRBJ2-3; TRBD1 agrees at 8 bases. The CDR3 loop spans 15 amino acids. Germline values: CDR1 SGHRS, CDR2 YFSETQ. Trimming cost V 2 bases and J 6 bases; bases outside gene matches: 8. CDR3 region: CASSLRGTGTDTQYF. CDR3 in DNA: TGCGCCAGCAGCTTAAGGGGGACAGGTACGGATACGCAGTATTTT.

The chain recombines TRBV5-4 with TRBJ1-1, with 8 bases identical to TRBD1. The CDR3 spans 16 residues. Germline lookup yields CDR1 SGHNT and CDR2 YYREEE (reference sequence). Trimming removed 3 bases from V and 8 bases from J; junction bases left unmatched: 15. CDR3 coding DNA: TGTGCCAGCAGCTCGGCGGACAGGGTAATTATCGCCGAAGCTTTCTTT. The encoded protein is CASSSADRVIIAEAFF.

The V and J genes are TRBV29-1 and TRBJ2-2; 9 nucleotides match TRBD2. J lost 8 bases, V lost 6 bases, and 10 bases had no gene match. Germline V gene data show CDR1 as SQVTM and CDR2 as ANQGSEA. CDR3 length: 14 residues. CDR3 DNA: TGCAGCGTCAACCCAGGGCGGGGGGGAGGGGAGCTGTTTTTT. Amino acids: CSVNPGRGGGELFF.

This chain uses TRBV13 with TRBJ2-7, with D uncertain. Trimming shortened V by 1 base and J by 1 base, and 11 bases separated the two germline ends. The germline V gene has CDR1 PRHDT and CDR2 FYEKMQ (reference sequence). The CDR3 is 15 amino acids. CDR3 amino acids: CASSLESGRSYEQYF. In DNA form, the CDR3 reads TGTGCCAGCAGCTTAGAGTCAGGTAGATCCTACGAGCAGTACTTC.